This T cell receptor (beta chain) appears in the sequencing data of a study of Graves' ophthalmopathy and Graves' hyperthyroidism (dated by TCRdb to 2017 to 2018). For the wider study: Peripheral blood was collected before any treatment was given, at the time of initial diagnosis. To explore V-J signatures distinguishing ophthalmopathy from hyperthyroidism, a discovery set of more than 95 patients (43 ophthalmopathy, 55 to 60 stable hyperthyroidism) was enrolled. In five or six hyperthyroidism patients, the T-cell repertoire of thyroid tissue was compared with the T-cell repertoire of blood. An independent validation cohort was composed of approximately 18 hyperthyroidism patients and approximately 15 patients who later progressed from hyperthyroidism to ophthalmopathy. In total, approximately 130 blood samples were TCR-sequenced: around 42 ophthalmopathy, some 75 hyperthyroidism and about 17 hyperthyroidism-to-ophthalmopathy patients. The 75 to 100 discovery patients were divided at random into training and test sets in a 7:3 ratio. The study used TCR beta repertoire signatures to distinguish Graves' ophthalmopathy from Graves' hyperthyroidism and to predict progression to ophthalmopathy. Following sampling, methimazole starting at 30 mg daily was administered to hyperthyroidism patients, and high-dose intravenous methylprednisolone was administered to ophthalmopathy patients.

This clonotype was detected ten times or more. The specificity of this receptor is unknown. No base qualities exist here, and no much larger clone lies one base off it. V ends up 0 bases short and J 5 bases short, with an unmatched junction base count of 7. The CDR3 contains 15 residues, cysteine and phenylalanine counted. The CDR3 DNA has 45 bases and is translated from base 1. From a lookup of the germline V gene, CDR1 and CDR2 are SGDLS and YYNGEE. Study-wide findings and limitations: In validation, the model predicted ophthalmopathy progression with about 71% sensitivity and around 72% specificity; some twelve predicted patients were CT-confirmed with GO in a median of about 6.2 months. The 13-signature model separated ophthalmopathy from stable hyperthyroidism with about 86% sensitivity and almost 84% specificity in cross-validation, and 80%/75% in the test set. Most expanded thyroid clonotypes with frequency above 0.001 were also detected in blood, suggesting blood repertoires may reflect the thyroid immune response. No statistical method was used to set the sample size in advance, and the investigators knew which group each participant was assigned to.

Ophthalmopathy patients had moderately to severely active disease, Clinical Activity Score of at least 3, NOSPECS grade of at least 4, and disease duration under 3 months. Patients with other autoimmune diseases, uncontrolled infections, pregnancy or lactation were excluded from the study. Diagnosis was based on clinical symptoms, serum thyroxine, TRAb, thyroid ultrasound and orbital computed tomography. PBMCs were isolated from approximately 10 ml of fresh peripheral blood by Ficoll-Paque density gradient centrifugation. Trizol reagent was used to extract the total RNA, and its quality was then checked on an Agilent 2100 Bioanalyzer. For repertoire sequencing, TCR beta CDR3 regions were amplified from RNA transcripts. A first-round RT-PCR used HTBI primers with the Qiagen OneStep RT-PCR kit, followed by a second-round multiplex PCR, size selection and purification. Sequencing of the libraries was carried out on an Illumina HiSeq2000 in paired-end mode with 100 bp reads. In the source study's methods: SOAPnuke was used to process the reads, removing any read that contained adapters or uncalled bases, had a mean Phred below 15, or lacked an exact match to the constant primer or identifier. COPE v1.2.5 was used to merge the high-quality paired reads. Unique nucleotide sequences were defined as clonotypes and aligned to IMGT TRB V, D and J references using MiTCR v1.1. The analysis was limited to V-J combinations with a frequency above 0.0001, which together covered approximately 99% of repertoires. For each V-J combination, a TCR clonal expansion and chaos score was defined as F50 clonal expansion divided by the chaos observed in the TCRdist matrix. Welch's t-statistics and random forest were used to reduce features to some 13 V-J combinations, which were fed into a naive Bayes classifier. The Morisita-Horn index was used to measure how similar the thyroid and blood repertoires were. TCRdb trimmed the raw reads at Q25, called clones with MiXCR and kept productive beta chains. Identical CDR3 proteins give one entry, which carries the most common genes and DNA. Here the V and J calls rest on TCRdb's processing, not on the authors' analysis. In this sample the table shows approximately 160,000 distinct CDR3 sequences, around two fifths of which occur a single time. The ten largest clones capture 5.8% of the sample.

The clonotype originates from a woman aged 40 to 50 with Graves' ophthalmopathy. Donor details come from another sample of the same person, matched by shared clones. The chain joins TRBV9 to TRBJ2-7, with 8 bases in between that match TRBD1. The sample consisted of peripheral blood. The CDR3 reads as follows: CASSVAVQGVNEQYF. The nucleotide sequence is given as TGTGCCAGCAGCGTAGCTGTACAGGGGGTCAACGAGCAGTACTTC.